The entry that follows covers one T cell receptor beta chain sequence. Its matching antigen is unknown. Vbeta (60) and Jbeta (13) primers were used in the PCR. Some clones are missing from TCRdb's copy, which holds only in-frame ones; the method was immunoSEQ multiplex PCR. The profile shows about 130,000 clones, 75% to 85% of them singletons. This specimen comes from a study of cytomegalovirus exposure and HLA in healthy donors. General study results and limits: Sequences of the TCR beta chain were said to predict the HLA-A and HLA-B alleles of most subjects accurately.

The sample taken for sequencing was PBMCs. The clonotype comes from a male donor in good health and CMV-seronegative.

In DNA form, the CDR3 reads TGTGCCAGCACCAGAGGACAGGGATATCAGCCCCAGCATTTT. It encodes CASTRGQGYQPQHF. V is TRBV6-6 and J is TRBJ1-5, with 8 bases fitting TRBD1. The CDR3 runs to 14 residues. CDR1 is MNHNY and CDR2 is SVGAGI in the germline V gene (reference sequence). V gave up 7 bases and J gave up 5 bases; unmatched junction bases: 7.